Described below is a single T cell receptor (beta chain) sequence and its context. Participants were aged roughly 18 to 100 years from more than 20 US areas. The CDR3 is 16 amino acids. V was pared by 1 base and J by 3 bases, with 14 bases between. Germline loops: CDR1 SGHNT, CDR2 YYREEE (reference sequence). Using immunoSEQ multiplex PCR, the repertoire was profiled, and TCRdb retains in-frame clones only, with some absent. Counted here are roughly 250,000 clones, over 80% occurring once; the ten biggest clones make up over 3%. The data were taken from a study of blood T cell repertoires in COVID-19.

Source material: PBMCs or T cells enriched from blood (not recorded which). The V and J genes are TRBV5-4 and TRBJ1-3; a weak D match, TRBD1 (5 bases). This sequence originates from a woman between 40 and 50 years old who had been exposed to COVID-19. CDR3 loop: CASSLRRSQGGNTIYF. The CDR3 DNA is TGTGCCAGCAGCTTGAGACGGTCTCAGGGTGGAAACACCATATATTTT.